Reported below is one T cell receptor (beta chain). A much larger clone is a single base away; this may be a read error. This sample was included in a study of early T cells in non-severe SARS-CoV-2 infection. TCRdb recomputed calls from the 5' RACE reads with MiXCR, one row per CDR3 protein. The table records approximately 32,000 distinct CDR3 sequences, 5.5% to 6.5% of them present only once. CDR1 and CDR2 (germline): MNHEY, SVGAGI. The CDR3 runs to 16 residues. V shed 5 bases and J 3 bases; nucleotides not matched to a gene: 5. This TCR derives from an adult who was a healthcare worker with PCR-confirmed SARS-CoV-2 infection or an uninfected control (not recorded which). The chain joins TRBV6-5 to TRBJ2-6, with 9 bases aligning to TRBD1. The sequenced sample consisted of whole blood. CDR3 region: CASSIDRGVGANVLTF. The CDR3 DNA is TGTGCCAGCAGTATCGACAGGGGGGTTGGGGCCAACGTCCTGACTTTC.